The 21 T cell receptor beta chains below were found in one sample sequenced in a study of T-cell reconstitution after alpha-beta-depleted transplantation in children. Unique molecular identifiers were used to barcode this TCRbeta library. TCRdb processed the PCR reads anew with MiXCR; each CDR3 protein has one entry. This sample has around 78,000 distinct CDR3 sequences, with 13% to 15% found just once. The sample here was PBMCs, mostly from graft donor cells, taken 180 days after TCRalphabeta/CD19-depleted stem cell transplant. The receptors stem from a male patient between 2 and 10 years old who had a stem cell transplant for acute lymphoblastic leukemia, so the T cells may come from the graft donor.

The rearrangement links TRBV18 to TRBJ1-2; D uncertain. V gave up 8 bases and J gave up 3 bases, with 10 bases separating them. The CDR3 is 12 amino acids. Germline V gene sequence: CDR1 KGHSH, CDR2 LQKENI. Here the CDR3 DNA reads TGTGCCAGCGCCTCGATGCACTATGGCTACACCTTC. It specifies CASASMHYGYTF.

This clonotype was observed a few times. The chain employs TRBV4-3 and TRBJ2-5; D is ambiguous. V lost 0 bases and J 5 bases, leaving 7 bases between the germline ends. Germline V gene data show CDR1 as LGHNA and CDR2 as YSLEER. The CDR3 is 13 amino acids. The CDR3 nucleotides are TGCGCCAGCAGCCAAGACTGGGCGGAGACCCAGTACTTC. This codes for CASSQDWAETQYF.

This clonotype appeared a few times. The CDR3 region is CASSRDREKTDTQYF. As DNA, the CDR3 is TGTGCCAGCTCACGGGACAGGGAAAAGACAGATACGCAGTATTTT. The genes are TRBV18 and TRBJ2-3, with TRBD1 matching over 9 bases. There are 15 residues in the CDR3. Germline loops: CDR1 KGHSH, CDR2 LQKENI. V lost 4 bases to trimming and J lost 3 bases; unmatched junction nucleotides: 5. The full variable domain, in which reference TRBV18 and TRBJ2-3 provide the parts outside the CDR3, is NAGVMQNPRHLVRRRGQEARLRCSPMKGHSHVYWYRQLPEEGLKFMVYLQKENIIDESGMPKERFSAEFPKEGPSILRIQQVVRGDSAAYFCASSRDREKTDTQYFGPGTRLTVL.

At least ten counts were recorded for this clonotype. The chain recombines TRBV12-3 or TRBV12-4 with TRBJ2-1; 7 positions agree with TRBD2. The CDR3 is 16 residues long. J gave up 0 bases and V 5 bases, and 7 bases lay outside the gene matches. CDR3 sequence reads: CASSNHGGSSYNEQFF. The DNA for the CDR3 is TGTGCCAGCAGTAATCACGGGGGGAGCTCCTACAATGAGCAGTTCTTC.

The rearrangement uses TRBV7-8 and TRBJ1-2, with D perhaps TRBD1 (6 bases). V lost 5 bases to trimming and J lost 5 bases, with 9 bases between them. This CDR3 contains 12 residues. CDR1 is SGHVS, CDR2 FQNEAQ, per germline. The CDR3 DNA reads TGTGCCAGCAGCGAAACAGGGTATGGCTACACCTTC. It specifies CASSETGYGYTF.

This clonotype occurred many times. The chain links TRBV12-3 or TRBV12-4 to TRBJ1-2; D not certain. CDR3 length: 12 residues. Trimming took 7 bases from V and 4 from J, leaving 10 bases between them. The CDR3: CASTDGVYGYTF. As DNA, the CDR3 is TGTGCCAGCACGGACGGGGTCTATGGCTACACCTTC.

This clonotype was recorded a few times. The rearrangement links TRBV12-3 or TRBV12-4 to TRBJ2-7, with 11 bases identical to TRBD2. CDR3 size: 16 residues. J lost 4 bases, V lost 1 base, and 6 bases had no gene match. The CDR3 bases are TGTGCCAGCAGTTTAGGACTAGCGGGACTTCTATACGAGCAGTACTTC. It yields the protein CASSLGLAGLLYEQYF.

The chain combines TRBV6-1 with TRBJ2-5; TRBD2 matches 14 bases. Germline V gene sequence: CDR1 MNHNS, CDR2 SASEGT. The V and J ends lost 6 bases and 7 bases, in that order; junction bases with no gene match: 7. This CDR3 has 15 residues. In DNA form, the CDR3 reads TGTGCCAGCAGCCTCCGACTAGCGGGGGGGGGGACCCAGTACTTC. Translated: CASSLRLAGGGTQYF.

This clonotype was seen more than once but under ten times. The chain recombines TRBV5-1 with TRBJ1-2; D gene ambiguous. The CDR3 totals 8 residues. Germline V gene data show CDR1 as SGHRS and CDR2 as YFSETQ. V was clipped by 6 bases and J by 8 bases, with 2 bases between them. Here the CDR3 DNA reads TGCGCCAGCAACGGCTACACCTTC. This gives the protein CASNGYTF.

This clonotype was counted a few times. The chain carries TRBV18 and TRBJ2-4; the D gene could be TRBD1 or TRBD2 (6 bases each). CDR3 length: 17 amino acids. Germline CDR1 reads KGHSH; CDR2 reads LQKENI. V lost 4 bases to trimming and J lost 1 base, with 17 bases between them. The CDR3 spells CASSRGGGSPAKNIQYF. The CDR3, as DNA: TGTGCCAGCTCACGTGGAGGGGGGTCCCCGGCCAAAAACATTCAGTACTTC. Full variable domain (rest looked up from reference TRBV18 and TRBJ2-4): NAGVMQNPRHLVRRRGQEARLRCSPMKGHSHVYWYRQLPEEGLKFMVYLQKENIIDESGMPKERFSAEFPKEGPSILRIQQVVRGDSAAYFCASSRGGGSPAKNIQYFGAGTRLSVL.

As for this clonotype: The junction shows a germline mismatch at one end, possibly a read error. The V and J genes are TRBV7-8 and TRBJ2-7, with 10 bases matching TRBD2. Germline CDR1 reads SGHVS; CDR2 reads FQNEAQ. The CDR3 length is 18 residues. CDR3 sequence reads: CASSLAGASGRGTYELYF. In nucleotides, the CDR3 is TGTGCCAGCAGCTTAGCCGGGGCTAGCGGGAGAGGAACATACGAGCTGTACTTC.

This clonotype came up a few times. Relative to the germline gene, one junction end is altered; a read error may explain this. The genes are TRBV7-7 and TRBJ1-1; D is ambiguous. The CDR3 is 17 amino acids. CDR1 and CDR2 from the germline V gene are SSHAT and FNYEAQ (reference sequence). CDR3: CASSSPGRGRENTEAFF. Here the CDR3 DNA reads TGTGCTAGCAGCTCCCCCGGGAGAGGAAGGGAAAACACTGAAGCTTTCTTT.

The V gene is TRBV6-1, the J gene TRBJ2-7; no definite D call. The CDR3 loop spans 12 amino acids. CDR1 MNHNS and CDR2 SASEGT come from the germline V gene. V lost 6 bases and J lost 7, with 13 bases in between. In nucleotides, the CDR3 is TGTGCCAGCAGCGGCCACCTCTCAGAGCAGTACTTC. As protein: CASSGHLSEQYF.

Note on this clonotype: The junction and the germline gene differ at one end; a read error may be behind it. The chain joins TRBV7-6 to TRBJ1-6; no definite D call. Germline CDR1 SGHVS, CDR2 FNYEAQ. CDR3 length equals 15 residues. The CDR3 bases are TGTGCCATCAGCCACATAGACACGGGAACTTCACCCCTCCACTTT. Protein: CAISHIDTGTSPLHF.

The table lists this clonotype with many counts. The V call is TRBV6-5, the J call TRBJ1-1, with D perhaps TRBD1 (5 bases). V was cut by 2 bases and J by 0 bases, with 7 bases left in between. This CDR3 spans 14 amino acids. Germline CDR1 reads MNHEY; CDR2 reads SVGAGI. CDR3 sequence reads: CASSYPQVNTEAFF. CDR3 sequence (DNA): TGTGCCAGCAGTTACCCACAGGTGAACACTGAAGCTTTCTTT.

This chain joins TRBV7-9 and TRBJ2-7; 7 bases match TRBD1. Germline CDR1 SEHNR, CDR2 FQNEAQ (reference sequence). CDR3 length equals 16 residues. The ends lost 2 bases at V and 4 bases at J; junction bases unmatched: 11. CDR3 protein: CASSLTTGTEYYEQYF. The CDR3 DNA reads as TGTGCCAGCAGCTTAACGACCGGGACAGAGTATTACGAGCAGTACTTC.

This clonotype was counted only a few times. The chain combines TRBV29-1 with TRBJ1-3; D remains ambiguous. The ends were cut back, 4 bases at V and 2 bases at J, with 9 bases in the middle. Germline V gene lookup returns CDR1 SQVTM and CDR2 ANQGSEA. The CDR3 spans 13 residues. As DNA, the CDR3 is TGCAGCGTTGTACCCTATCCTGGAAACACCATATATTTT. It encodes CSVVPYPGNTIYF.

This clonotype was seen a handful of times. The CDR3 reads CASSPKSGGGTDTQYF. CDR3 bases: TGTGCCAGCAGCCCCAAGAGCGGGGGGGGCACAGATACGCAGTATTTT. This chain connects TRBV9 to TRBJ2-3, with 10 bases matching TRBD2. Per germline, CDR1 SGDLS and CDR2 YYNGEE. The CDR3 is 16 residues long. Unmatched junction bases numbered 6, after V lost 4 bases and J lost 1 base.

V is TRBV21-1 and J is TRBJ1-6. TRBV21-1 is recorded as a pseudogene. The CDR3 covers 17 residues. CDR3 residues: CASSRDGPSSYNSPLHF. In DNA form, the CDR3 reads TGTGCCAGCAGCAGGGACGGCCCGAGCTCCTATAATTCACCCCTCCACTTT.

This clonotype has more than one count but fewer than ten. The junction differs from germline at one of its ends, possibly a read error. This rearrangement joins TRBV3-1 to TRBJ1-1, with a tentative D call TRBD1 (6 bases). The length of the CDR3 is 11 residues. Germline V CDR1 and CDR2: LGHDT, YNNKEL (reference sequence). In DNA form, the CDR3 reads TGTGCCAGCAGCCAAGAAGGGGGGACGCAGTTT. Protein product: CASSQEGGTQF.

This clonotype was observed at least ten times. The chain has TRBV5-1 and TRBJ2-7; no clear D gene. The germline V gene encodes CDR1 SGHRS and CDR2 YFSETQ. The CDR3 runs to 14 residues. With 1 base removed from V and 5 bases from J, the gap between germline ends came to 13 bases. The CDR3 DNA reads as TGCGCCAGCAGCTTGACGGGTAATGTCCACGAGCAGTACTTC. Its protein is CASSLTGNVHEQYF. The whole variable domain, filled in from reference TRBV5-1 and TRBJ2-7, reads KAGVTQTPRYLIKTRGQQVTLSCSPISGHRSVSWYQQTPGQGLQFLFEYFSETQRNKGNFPGRFSGRQFSNSRSEMNVSTLELGDSALYLCASSLTGNVHEQYFGPGTRLTVT.